This T cell receptor beta chain stems from a study of long-term antiretroviral therapy in people with HIV. The assay, immunoSEQ v3.0, was run at survey level. The table came from immunoSEQ multiplex PCR; TCRdb's copy has only in-frame clones and leaves some out. The sample records 18,000 or so clones, about three quarters being singletons. CDR3 length: 15 residues. Germline CDR1 reads SGHTA; CDR2 reads FQGNSA. V was trimmed by 7 bases and J by 6 bases, leaving 22 bases between them. The specimen comprised unsorted PBMCs, sampled at the start of antiretroviral therapy, before treatment. The V and J genes are TRBV7-2 and TRBJ2-7, with D perhaps matching TRBD1 (6 bases). The sequence was collected from a woman in her forties with HIV. The CDR3 bases are TGTGCCAGCATGAAACTCGGGACAAGGGCCTCCGAGCAGTACTTC. Its protein is CASMKLGTRASEQYF.